A selection of T cell receptor beta chains follows, all from one sample in a study of beta chain features in type 1 diabetes. The protocol was immunoSEQ multiplex PCR, while the TCRdb copy is restricted to in-frame clones and leaves out a portion. The sample has about 280,000 clones; approximately 15% are singletons. What was sequenced was naive CD4+ T cells from blood. These receptors were taken from a man aged 18 to 35 with type 1 diabetes. Each CDR3 is given with its conserved first and last residue. Fields, in order: clone size, V gene, J gene, CDR3 protein. Expanded clones get a size class; other rows say once, few or many, or leave the size out.

>NA|TRBV29-1|TRBJ2-7
CSVELAGFTYEQYF
>few|TRBV4-2|TRBJ2-7
CASSQELAGGTYEQYF
>few|TRBV7-2|TRBJ2-1
CASSPSGVTGNEQFF
>NA|TRBV9|TRBJ2-1
CASSGTSGSTYNEQFF
>NA|TRBV9|TRBJ1-6
CASSRERDSPLHF
>few|TRBV28|TRBJ1-2
CASKDSHGGQYGYTF
>few|TRBV18|TRBJ2-7
CASSPGGNYEQYF
>many|TRBV29-1|TRBJ2-4
CSAGGSAKNIQYF
>NA|TRBV11-2|TRBJ1-6
CASSRPPSRAVNSPLHF
>NA|TRBV28|TRBJ2-7
CASSYRVGEQYF
>few|TRBV30|TRBJ1-1
CAWSVQTDEAFF
>NA|TRBV15|TRBJ1-2
CATSRVLQGGHGYTF
>NA|TRBV19|TRBJ1-5
CASSIVGTKGNQPQHF
>NA|TRBV2|TRBJ2-5
CASLFKQETQYF
>NA|TRBV21-1|TRBJ2-4
CASTRLSGTKNIQYF
>few|TRBV2|TRBJ1-2
CASSPAGRTNYGYTF
>NA|TRBV11-2|TRBJ2-5
CASSFLDRETQYF